This TCR beta chain was captured in a study of blood T cell repertoires in COVID-19. The CDR3 is made up of 16 amino acids. Germline V gene sequence: CDR1 SGHRS, CDR2 YFSETQ. Trimming cost V 2 bases and J 4 bases; bases outside gene matches: 10. Methods used by the authors: Estimates of nucleated cell counts were drawn from the amplification of reference gene primers. Profiled with immunoSEQ multiplex PCR; TCRdb holds only in-frame clones, not every one. That table furnishes V, J and clone size, whereas the DNA furnished D and trimming. The table includes 50,000 to 65,000 clones, about 75% detected once. This clone was seen a handful of times. Participant-given clinical history determined each cohort assignment.

The receptor's source is a woman aged 55-70 years who had been exposed to COVID-19. The sequenced sample consisted of PBMCs or T cells enriched from blood (not recorded which). The chain combines TRBV5-1 with TRBJ2-5, with TRBD1 matching over 8 bases. The CDR3 is CASSFTGQGTAETQYF. CDR3 sequence (DNA): TGCGCCAGCAGCTTCACTGGACAGGGTACCGCAGAGACCCAGTACTTC.